This record covers a single TCR beta chain. Its antigen is still unknown. The data originate from a study of Tregs in tolerant kidney transplant recipients. Study-level points and caveats: The most relevant donor-specific Treg TCRbeta repertoire apparently came from expansion with activated donor B cells.

The CDR3 length is 11 residues. V was cut by 3 bases and J by 5 bases, with 6 bases left in between. Unstimulated Tregs (CD4+CD25+CD127-) and CD4+CD25- non-Tregs were sorted from PBMCs. Some clones are missing from TCRdb's copy, which holds only in-frame ones; the method was immunoSEQ multiplex PCR. Of 100,000 to 120,000 clones in the sample, around 90% were seen once. Sequences were derived from CD4+ T cells from blood, sampled before the transplant. This TCR came from a human donor who received a combined kidney and bone marrow transplant. The chain employs TRBV5-3 and TRBJ2-7; D remains unclear. TRBV5-3 is an open reading frame whose function is uncertain. This CDR3 reads CARSSSHEQYF. CDR3 DNA sequence: TGTGCCAGAAGCTCGAGCCACGAGCAGTACTTC.